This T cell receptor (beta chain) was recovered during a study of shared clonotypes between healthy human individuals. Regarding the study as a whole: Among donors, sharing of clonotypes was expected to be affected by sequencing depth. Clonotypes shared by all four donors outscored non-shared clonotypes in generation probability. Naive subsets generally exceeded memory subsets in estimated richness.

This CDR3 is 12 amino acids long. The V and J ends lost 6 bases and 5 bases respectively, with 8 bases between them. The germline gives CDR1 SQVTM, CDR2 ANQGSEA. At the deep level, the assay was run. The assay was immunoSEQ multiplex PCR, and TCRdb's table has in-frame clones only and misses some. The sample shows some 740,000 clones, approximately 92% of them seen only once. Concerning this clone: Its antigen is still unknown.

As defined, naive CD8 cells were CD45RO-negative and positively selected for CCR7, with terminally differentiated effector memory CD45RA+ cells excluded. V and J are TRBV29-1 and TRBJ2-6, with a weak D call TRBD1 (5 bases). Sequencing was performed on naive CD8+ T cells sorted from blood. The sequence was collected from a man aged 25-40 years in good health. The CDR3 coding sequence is TGCAGCGTACAGGCGAGGGCCAACGTCCTGACTTTC. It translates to CSVQARANVLTF.